Sequencing of this T cell receptor (beta chain) was carried out in a study of blood T cell repertoires in COVID-19. Study information: Donors in the United States, Italy and Spain gave samples during acute or convalescent COVID-19.

Generated by immunoSEQ multiplex PCR, the TCRdb table keeps only in-frame clones and is missing some. The sample shows under 300,000 clones, 91% of them seen only once. The TCR originated in a human donor in a cohort exposed to, infected with or recovered from COVID-19 (not recorded which). The donor label of this sample is uncertain. Material for sequencing was PBMCs or T cells enriched from blood (not recorded which).

Written as DNA, the CDR3 is TGTGCCAGTCAAGCCCAGGGCAGGGGGGATTCCTACGAGCAGTACTTC. Its translation: CASQAQGRGDSYEQYF. The chain uses TRBV7-2 and TRBJ2-7; a possible D gene is TRBD1 (7 bases). V was cut by 9 bases and J by 1 base, with 22 bases left in between. Germline CDR1 is SGHTA and CDR2 is FQGNSA. The CDR3 covers 16 residues.